This T cell receptor (beta chain) stems from a study of a mutant IDH1 vaccine in newly diagnosed glioma (TCRdb year 2021). With respect to the entire study: Of the roughly 32 treated patients, 62.5% were male and approximately 38% were female, and a mean age of approximately 40 years was recorded. Prior to enrollment, patients had been given standard therapy consisting of radiotherapy alone, temozolomide alone, or radiochemotherapy with temozolomide, with the combination given to most patients. Peripheral blood was drawn at six visits: V03 (baseline), V05, V07, V10, V12 and V13. For exploratory analyses, about two dozen treated patients had longitudinal TCRB deep sequencing done wherever samples were available. General conclusions and limits of the study: Across multiple MHC alleles, vaccine-induced immune responses were seen in 90% to 95% of patients. According to the authors, sample limitations meant that analyses of patient blood samples could not be reproduced. Pseudoprogression appeared unrelated to alterations in the top peripheral T cell clonotypes detected by TCRB sequencing. Selection of PBMC samples for TCRB deep sequencing was based on availability.

What the time point label conveys for this sample: baseline, week 1 (first vaccination visit). The intended sense of this specimen's treatment or condition label: pre-vaccination baseline after standard-of-care therapy. All donors had newly diagnosed IDH1-mutant astrocytomas of WHO grade 3 or 4 that showed loss of nuclear ATRX. The samples were drawn from NOA16, a multicentre, single-arm, open-label phase I trial in Germany that tested a mutant IDH1 peptide vaccine in humans for the first time. For immunogenicity testing, the blood drawn at visit V03 was used as the baseline sample. The DNeasy Blood and Tissue Kit was used to extract genomic DNA from EDTA blood for TCRB sequencing. V is clipped by 7 bases and J by 4 bases, and the sequence between their germline boundaries is 17 bases long. Via the germline V gene, CDR1 is MNHNS and CDR2 SASEGT. The CDR3 runs 14 amino acids, cysteine and phenylalanine included. Only the CDR3 DNA is retained, 42 bases long and in frame from the first base.

The library came from the immunoSEQ multiplex PCR assay. Following the manufacturer's protocol, the hsTCRB Kit was used to amplify rearranged TCR beta chain sequences. TCRB libraries were sequenced on an Illumina MiSeq. The original methods were these. The kit vendor's proprietary platform handled demultiplexing, trimming and gene mapping. What TCRdb holds here is the immuneACCESS table cut down to in-frame rearrangements. Part of the clones is not present; checked against another copy, under half of the missing clones reflect an unresolved V gene, and the others are unexplained. That table supplies the V and J calls and clone size; D and trimming were determined from the DNA. The sample data list 70,000 to 100,000 clones, and almost 85% of these were observed just once. Around 5.2% of the sample rests with the top ten. Concerning this clone: Its antigen is still unknown. Qualities for individual bases were not recorded, and no much larger clone is one base off.

The chain was built from TRBV6-1 and TRBJ2-7, with the D gene call left open. This receptor was obtained from a man aged 40-55 years with glioma. Some clones in this sample may be carry-over from other donors' samples. The sample in question was PBMCs, obtained from a glioma patient treated with radiotherapy, temozolomide or both. The base sequence is TGTGCCAGCAAGGTACCCGATCCCCGTTACGAGCAGTACTTC. Its protein is CASKVPDPRYEQYF.